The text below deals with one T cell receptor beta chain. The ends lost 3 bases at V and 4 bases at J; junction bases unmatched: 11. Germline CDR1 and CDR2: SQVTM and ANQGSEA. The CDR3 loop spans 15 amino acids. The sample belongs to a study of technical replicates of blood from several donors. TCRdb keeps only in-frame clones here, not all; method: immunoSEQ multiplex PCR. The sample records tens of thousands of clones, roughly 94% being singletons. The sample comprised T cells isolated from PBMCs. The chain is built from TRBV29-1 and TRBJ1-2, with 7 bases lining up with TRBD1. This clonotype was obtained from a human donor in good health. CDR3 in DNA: TGCAGCGTTGATTCTTTTAGGGGGCAGGTCTATGGCTACACCTTC. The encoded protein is CSVDSFRGQVYGYTF. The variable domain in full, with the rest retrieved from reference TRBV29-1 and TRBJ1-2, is SAVISQKPSRDICQRGTSLTIQCQVDSQVTMMFWYRQQPGQSLTLIATANQGSEATYESGFVIDKFPISRPNLTFSTLTVSNMSPEDSSIYLCSVDSFRGQVYGYTFGSGTRLTVV.